The sample holds a few counts of the clone carrying this TCR beta chain. CDR1 and CDR2 (germline): SGDLS, YYNGEE. The CDR3 consists of 12 residues. Trimming removed 4 bases from V and 7 bases from J, with 9 bases in between. Original processing methods: Amplification of reference gene primers provided the estimated nucleated cell counts. The data were produced by immunoSEQ multiplex PCR, yet TCRdb's version contains in-frame clones alone and is incomplete. V and J calls plus clone size are reproduced from that table; the DNA served to infer D and trimming. The data show roughly 210,000 clones, roughly 87% seen once. The data originate from a study of blood T cell repertoires in COVID-19. Whole-study context: COVID-19 samples collected from the United States, Italy and Spain covered acute and convalescent phases.

Sequencing input: PBMCs or T cells enriched from blood (not recorded which). This receptor was obtained from a man aged 25-40 years in a cohort exposed to, infected with or recovered from COVID-19 (not recorded which). The rearrangement links TRBV9 to TRBJ1-5; D unresolved. This chain's CDR3 is CASSTGGQPQHF. For the CDR3, the DNA is TGTGCCAGCAGCACGGGTGGACAGCCCCAGCATTTT.